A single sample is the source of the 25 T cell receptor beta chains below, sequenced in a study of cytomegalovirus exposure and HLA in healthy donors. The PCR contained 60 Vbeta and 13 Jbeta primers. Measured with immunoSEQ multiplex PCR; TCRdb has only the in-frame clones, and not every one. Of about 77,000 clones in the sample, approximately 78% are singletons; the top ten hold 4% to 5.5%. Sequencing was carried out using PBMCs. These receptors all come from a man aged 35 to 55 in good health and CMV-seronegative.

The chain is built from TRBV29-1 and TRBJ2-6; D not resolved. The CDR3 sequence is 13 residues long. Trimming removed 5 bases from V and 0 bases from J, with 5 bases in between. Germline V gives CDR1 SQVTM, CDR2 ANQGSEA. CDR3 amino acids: CSVQISGANVLTF. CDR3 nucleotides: TGCAGCGTTCAGATCTCTGGGGCCAACGTCCTGACTTTC.

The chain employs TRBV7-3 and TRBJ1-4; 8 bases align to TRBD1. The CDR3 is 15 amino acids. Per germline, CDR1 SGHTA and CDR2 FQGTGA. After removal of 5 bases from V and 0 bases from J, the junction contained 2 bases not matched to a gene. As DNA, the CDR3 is TGTGCCAGCAGCCCGACAGGGGCAACTAATGAAAAACTGTTTTTT. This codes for CASSPTGATNEKLFF.

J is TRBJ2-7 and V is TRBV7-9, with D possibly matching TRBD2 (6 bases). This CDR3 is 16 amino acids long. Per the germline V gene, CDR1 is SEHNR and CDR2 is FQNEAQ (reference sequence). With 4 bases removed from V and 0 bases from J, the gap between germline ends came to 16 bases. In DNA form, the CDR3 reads TGTGCCAGCAGCTCAGGGTCCGGAGCGGGCTCCTACGAGCAGTACTTC. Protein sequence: CASSSGSGAGSYEQYF.

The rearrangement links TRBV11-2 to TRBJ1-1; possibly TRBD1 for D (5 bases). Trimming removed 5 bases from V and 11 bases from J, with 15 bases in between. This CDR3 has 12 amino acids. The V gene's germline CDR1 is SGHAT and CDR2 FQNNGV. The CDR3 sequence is CASSLGLLQAFF. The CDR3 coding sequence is TGTGCCAGCAGCCTGGGGCTCCTCCAGGCTTTCTTT.

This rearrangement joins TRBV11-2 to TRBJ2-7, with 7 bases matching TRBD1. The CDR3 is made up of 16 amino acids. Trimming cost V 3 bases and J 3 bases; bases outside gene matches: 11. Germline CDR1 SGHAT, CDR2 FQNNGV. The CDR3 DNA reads TGTGCCAGCAGCTTCTTGTCCGGGACAGTTATCTACGAGCAGTACTTC. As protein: CASSFLSGTVIYEQYF.

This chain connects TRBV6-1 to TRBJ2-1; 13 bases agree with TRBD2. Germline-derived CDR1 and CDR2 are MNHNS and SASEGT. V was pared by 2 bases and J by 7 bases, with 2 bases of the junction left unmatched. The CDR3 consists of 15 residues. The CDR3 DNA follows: TGTGCCAGCAGTGAAAGACTAGCGGGAGGTAATGAGCAGTTCTTC. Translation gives CASSERLAGGNEQFF.

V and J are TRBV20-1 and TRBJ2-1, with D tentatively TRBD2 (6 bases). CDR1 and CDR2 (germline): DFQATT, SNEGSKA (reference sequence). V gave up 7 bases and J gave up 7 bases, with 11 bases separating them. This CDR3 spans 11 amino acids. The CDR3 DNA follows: TGCAGTGTCCTGGGAGGAAATGAGCAGTTCTTC. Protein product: CSVLGGNEQFF.

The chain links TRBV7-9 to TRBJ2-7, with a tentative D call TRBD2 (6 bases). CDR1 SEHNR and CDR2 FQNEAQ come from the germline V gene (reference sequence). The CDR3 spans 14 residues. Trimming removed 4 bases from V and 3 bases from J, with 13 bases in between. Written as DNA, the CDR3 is TGTGCCAGCAGCTCCCGGGGGAACCACTACGAGCAGTACTTC. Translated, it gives CASSSRGNHYEQYF.

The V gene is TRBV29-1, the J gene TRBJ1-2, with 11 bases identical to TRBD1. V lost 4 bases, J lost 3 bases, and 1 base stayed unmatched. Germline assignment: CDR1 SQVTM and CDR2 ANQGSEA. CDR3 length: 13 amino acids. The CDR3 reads CSVGDRGDYGYTF. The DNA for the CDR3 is TGCAGCGTTGGGGACAGGGGGGACTATGGCTACACCTTC.

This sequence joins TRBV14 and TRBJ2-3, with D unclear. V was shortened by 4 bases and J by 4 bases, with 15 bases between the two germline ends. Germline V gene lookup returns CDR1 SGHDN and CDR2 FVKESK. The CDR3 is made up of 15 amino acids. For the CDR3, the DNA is TGTGCCAGCAGCCGGAATCTAGGTGACGCAGATACGCAGTATTTT. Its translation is CASSRNLGDADTQYF.

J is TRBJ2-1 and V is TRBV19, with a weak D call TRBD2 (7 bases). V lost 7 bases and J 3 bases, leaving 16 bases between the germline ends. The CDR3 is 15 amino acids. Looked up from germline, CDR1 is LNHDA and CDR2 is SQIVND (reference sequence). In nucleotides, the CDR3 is TGTGCCAGTACAACGAGGGGGGAGGGCTACAATGAGCAGTTCTTC. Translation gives CASTTRGEGYNEQFF.

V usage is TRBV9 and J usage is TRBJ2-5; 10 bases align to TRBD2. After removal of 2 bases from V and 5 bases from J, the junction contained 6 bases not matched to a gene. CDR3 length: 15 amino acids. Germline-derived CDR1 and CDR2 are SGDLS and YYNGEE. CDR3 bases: TGTGCCAGCAGCGTGCTAGCGGGAGCTCGGGAGACCCAGTACTTC. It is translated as CASSVLAGARETQYF.

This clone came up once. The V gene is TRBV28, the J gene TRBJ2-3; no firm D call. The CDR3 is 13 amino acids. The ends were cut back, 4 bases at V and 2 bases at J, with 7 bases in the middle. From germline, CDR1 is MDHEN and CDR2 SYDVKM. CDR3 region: CASSSPTTDTQYF. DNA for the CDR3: TGTGCCAGCAGTTCGCCTACCACAGATACGCAGTATTTT.

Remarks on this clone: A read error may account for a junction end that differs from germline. The CDR3 coding sequence is TGTGCCTGGATTCCTCCGGGAGTCTTC. Its protein product is CAWIPPGVF. The chain combines TRBV30 with TRBJ1-2; D ambiguous. The CDR3 is made up of 9 amino acids. In germline, CDR1 is GTSNPN, CDR2 SVGIG (reference sequence).

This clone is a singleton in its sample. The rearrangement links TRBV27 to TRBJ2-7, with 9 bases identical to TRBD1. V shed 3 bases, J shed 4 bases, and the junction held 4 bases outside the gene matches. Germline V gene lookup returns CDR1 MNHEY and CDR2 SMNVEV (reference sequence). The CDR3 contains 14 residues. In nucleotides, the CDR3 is TGTGCCAGCAGTTTTTACGACAGGGGGTACGAGCAGTACTTC. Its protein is CASSFYDRGYEQYF.

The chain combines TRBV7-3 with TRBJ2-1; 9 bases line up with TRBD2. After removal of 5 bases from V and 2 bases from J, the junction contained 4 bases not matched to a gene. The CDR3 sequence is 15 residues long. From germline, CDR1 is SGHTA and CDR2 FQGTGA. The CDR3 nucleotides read TGTGCCAGCAGCAATCTAGCGGGACCCTACAATGAGCAGTTCTTC. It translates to CASSNLAGPYNEQFF.

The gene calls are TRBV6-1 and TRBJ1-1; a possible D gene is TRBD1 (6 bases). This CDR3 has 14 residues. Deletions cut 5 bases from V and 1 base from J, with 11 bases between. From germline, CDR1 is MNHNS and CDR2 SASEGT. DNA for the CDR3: TGTGCCAGCAGTTCAAAGGGGGAGAACACTGAAGCTTTCTTT. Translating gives CASSSKGENTEAFF.

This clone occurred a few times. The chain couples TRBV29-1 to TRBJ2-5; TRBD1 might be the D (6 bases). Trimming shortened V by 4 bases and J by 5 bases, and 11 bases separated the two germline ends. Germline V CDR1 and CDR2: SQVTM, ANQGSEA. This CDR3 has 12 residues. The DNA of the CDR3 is TGCAGCGTTGTACAGGGCGGGGAGACCCAGTACTTC. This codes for CSVVQGGETQYF.

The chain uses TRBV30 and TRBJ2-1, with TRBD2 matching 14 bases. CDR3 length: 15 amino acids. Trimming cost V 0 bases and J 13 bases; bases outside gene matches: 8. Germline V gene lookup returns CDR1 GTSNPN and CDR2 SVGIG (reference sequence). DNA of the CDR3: TGTGCCTGGAGTGTATCCGGGACTAGCGGGAGACCTCAGTTCTTC. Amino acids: CAWSVSGTSGRPQFF.

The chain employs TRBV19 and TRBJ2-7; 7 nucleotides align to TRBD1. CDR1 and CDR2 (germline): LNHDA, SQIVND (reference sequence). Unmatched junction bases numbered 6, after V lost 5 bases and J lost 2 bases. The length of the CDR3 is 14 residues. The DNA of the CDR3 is TGTGCCAGTAGTTCGACAGGGAATCCCTACGAGCAGTACTTC. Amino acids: CASSSTGNPYEQYF.

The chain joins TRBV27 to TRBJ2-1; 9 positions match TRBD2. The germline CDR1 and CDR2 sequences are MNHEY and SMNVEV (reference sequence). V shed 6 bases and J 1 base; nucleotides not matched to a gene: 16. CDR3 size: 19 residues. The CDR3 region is CASRTGFLREGVSYNEQFF. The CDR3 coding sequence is TGTGCCAGCAGAACAGGGTTTTTGCGGGAGGGCGTATCCTACAATGAGCAGTTCTTC.

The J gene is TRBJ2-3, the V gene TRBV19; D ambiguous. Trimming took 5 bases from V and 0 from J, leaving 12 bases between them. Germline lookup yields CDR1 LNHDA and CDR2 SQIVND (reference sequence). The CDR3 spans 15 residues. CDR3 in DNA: TGTGCCAGTAGTCCCTCGCCCGGGAGCACAGATACGCAGTATTTT. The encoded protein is CASSPSPGSTDTQYF.

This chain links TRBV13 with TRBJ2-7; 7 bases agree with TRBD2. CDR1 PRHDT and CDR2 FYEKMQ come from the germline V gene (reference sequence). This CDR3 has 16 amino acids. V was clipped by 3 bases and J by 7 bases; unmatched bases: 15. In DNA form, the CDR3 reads TGTGCCAGCAGCTTGTTAGAGGCGGGAGACACACAAGAGCAGTACTTC. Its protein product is CASSLLEAGDTQEQYF.

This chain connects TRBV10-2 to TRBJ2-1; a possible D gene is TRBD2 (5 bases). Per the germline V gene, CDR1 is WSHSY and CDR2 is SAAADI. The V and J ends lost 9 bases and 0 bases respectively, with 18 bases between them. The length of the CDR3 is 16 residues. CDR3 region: CARRVGAQSSYNEQFF. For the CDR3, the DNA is TGCGCCAGGCGGGTGGGAGCCCAAAGCTCCTACAATGAGCAGTTCTTC.

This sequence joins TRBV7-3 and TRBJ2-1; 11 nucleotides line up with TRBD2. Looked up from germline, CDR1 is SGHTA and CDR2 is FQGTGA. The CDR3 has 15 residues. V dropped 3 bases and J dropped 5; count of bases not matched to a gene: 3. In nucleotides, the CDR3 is TGTGCCAGCAGCTTGGGACTAGCGGAGAACAATGAGCAGTTCTTC. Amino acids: CASSLGLAENNEQFF. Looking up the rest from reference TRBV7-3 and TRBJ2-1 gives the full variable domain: GAGVSQTPSNKVTEKGKYVELRCDPISGHTALYWYRQSLGQGPEFLIYFQGTGAADDSGLPNDRFFAVRPEGSVSTLKIQRTERGDSAVYLCASSLGLAENNEQFFGPGTRLTVL.